The source of this T cell receptor (beta chain) is a study of blood T cell repertoires in COVID-19. Overall study: Acute and convalescent COVID-19 specimens originated in the United States, Italy and Spain. In each case, the material was cDNA or gDNA derived from T cells, B-cell-depleted T cells, or PBMCs.

This CDR3 contains 17 residues. Germline V gene sequence: CDR1 SGHAT, CDR2 FQNNGV. Trimming removed 1 base at V and 2 bases at J, with 17 bases between. Patients at the Seattle site were enrolled during active infection and followed longitudinally. Original methodology: Reference gene primer amplification yielded estimated nucleated cell counts. TCRdb keeps only in-frame clones here, not all; method: immunoSEQ multiplex PCR. For V, J and clone size, that table is used; D and trimming come from the DNA. The table lists just under 350,000 clones, about 90% of them singletons. Material for sequencing was peripheral blood. This TCR derives from a woman in her 70s with COVID-19, enrolled during active disease. The rearrangement joins TRBV11-2 to TRBJ1-2, with no clear D. The CDR3 nucleotides are TGTGCCAGCAGCTTAGTTCAAGGGTCCGGGAGCAACTATGGCTACACCTTC. This translates into CASSLVQGSGSNYGYTF.